These T cell receptor beta chains were read from a single sample in a study of PD-1 blockade in classical Hodgkin lymphoma. Generated by immunoSEQ multiplex PCR, the TCRdb table keeps only in-frame clones and is missing some. The sample carries fewer than 50,000 clones, about 88% recorded once. This sample comprised peripheral blood mononuclear cells (PBMCs), obtained before the second cycle of nivolumab. These receptors all stem from a human donor with classical Hodgkin lymphoma. CDR3s include the opening cysteine and the closing phenylalanine or tryptophan. D genes are given only for firm matches. Not every row has a clone size; where given, it reads once, few, many or a size class.

abundance | j_gene | d_gene | v_gene | CDR3nt | CDR3aa
NA | TRBJ1-1 | NA | TRBV19 | TGTGCCAGTTACTACAACCCGGGACGGAACACTGAAGCTTTCTTT | CASYYNPGRNTEAFF
NA | TRBJ1-4 | NA | TRBV18 | TGTGCCAGCTCACCCCGGAGGAATAATGAAAAACTGTTTTTT | CASSPRRNNEKLFF
once | TRBJ2-5 | NA | TRBV15 | TGTGCCACCAGCAGACAGTACCAAGAGACCCAGTACTTC | CATSRQYQETQYF
NA | TRBJ1-1 | TRBD1 | TRBV7-8 | TGTGCCAGCAGGGACCTCTTGGACAGGGAGAGCACTGAAGCTTTCTTT | CASRDLLDRESTEAFF
NA | TRBJ2-7 | NA | TRBV13 | TGTGCCAGCAGCGAGGGGAGTAGGGCGTACGAGCAGTACTTC | CASSEGSRAYEQYF
few | TRBJ2-2 | TRBD1 | TRBV27 | TGTGCCAGCAGTTTATTTTCGGGACAGGGGAACACCGGGGAGCTGTTTTTT | CASSLFSGQGNTGELFF
NA | TRBJ2-7 | TRBD2 | TRBV13 | TGTGCCAGCAGCTTAGGGGTAGCGGGGGTCTCCTACGAGCAGTACTTC | CASSLGVAGVSYEQYF
NA | TRBJ2-1 | NA | TRBV7-2 | TGTGCCAGCAGCATACCAGGGGAGGGGGTACGATGGGAGCAGTTCTTC | CASSIPGEGVRWEQFF
NA | TRBJ2-1 | TRBD2 | TRBV19 | TGTGCCAGTAGTAACCTAGCGGGAGTCAATGAGCAGTTCTTC | CASSNLAGVNEQFF
once | TRBJ2-5 | TRBD2 | TRBV27 | TGTGCCAGCAGTGGGGACTACGAAGAGACCCAGTACTTC | CASSGDYEETQYF
NA | TRBJ1-2 | TRBD1 | TRBV5-4 | TGTGCCAGCAGCTTGGGGGACAGGGACTATGGCTACACCTTC | CASSLGDRDYGYTF
NA | TRBJ2-1 | TRBD2 | TRBV2 | TGTGCCAGCAATATGGGGACTAGTCGACGCGAAGAGCAGTTCTTC | CASNMGTSRREEQFF
NA | TRBJ2-3 | NA | TRBV15 | TGTGCCACCAGCAGAGACGTTAACGGGGGAACAGATACGCAGTATTTT | CATSRDVNGGTDTQYF
NA | TRBJ2-7 | NA | TRBV7-8 | TGTGCCATCTCAGATCCAGGGCACGAGCAGTACTTC | CAISDPGHEQYF
few | TRBJ2-7 | TRBD1 | TRBV28 | TGTGCCAGCAGTTCCCCGGGACAGGGATCGGGGTACGAGCAGTACTTC | CASSSPGQGSGYEQYF
NA | TRBJ1-5 | TRBD1 | TRBV18 | TGTGCCAGCTCACCGCGGGACAGGGGGCTTTATCAGCCCCAGCATTTT | CASSPRDRGLYQPQHF
NA | TRBJ2-1 | TRBD2 | TRBV7-2 | TGTGCCAGCAGCTTAGCGGGAGGACTAGCGCCCTTCAATGAGCAGTTCTTC | CASSLAGGLAPFNEQFF
NA | TRBJ2-2 | NA | TRBV6-5 | TGTGCCATAGAGGCGACCGGGGAGCTGTTTTTT | CAIEATGELFF
NA | TRBJ2-1 | NA | TRBV7-2 | TGTGCCAGCAGCTTGGGTCCCTCCTACAATGAGCAGTTCTTC | CASSLGPSYNEQFF
NA | TRBJ2-3 | NA | TRBV11-2 | TGTGCCAGCACCCTCCTACTCTTGTTGACTGGAGATACGCAGTATTTT | CASTLLLLLTGDTQYF
NA | TRBJ1-2 | NA | TRBV10-3 | TGTGCCATCAGTGAGTCGCCAGGGCTTTATGGCTACACCTTC | CAISESPGLYGYTF
NA | TRBJ1-5 | NA | TRBV6-1 | TGTGCCAGCAGTCGTCAGGGGAAGAGCAATCAGCCCCAGCATTTT | CASSRQGKSNQPQHF
NA | TRBJ1-6 | NA | TRBV18 | TGTGCCAGCTCAAAGGGGGGAGAAAATTCACCCCTCCACTTT | CASSKGGENSPLHF
once | TRBJ1-1 | NA | TRBV5-6 | TGTGCCAGCAGCTCGTTGGGAACAGTGATATTGAACACTGAAGCTTTCTTT | CASSSLGTVILNTEAFF
NA | TRBJ1-4 | TRBD1 | TRBV27 | TGTGCCAGCAGTTTGGGGACAGGAGATGAAAAACTGTTTTTT | CASSLGTGDEKLFF